This T cell receptor (beta chain) was obtained from a study of cytomegalovirus exposure and HLA in healthy donors. This CDR3 contains 15 residues. V dropped 5 bases and J dropped 0; count of bases not matched to a gene: 2. Germline CDR1 reads MNHNS; CDR2 reads SASEGT. Vbeta (60) and Jbeta (13) primers were used in the PCR. Measured with immunoSEQ multiplex PCR; TCRdb has only the in-frame clones, and not every one. Of approximately 140,000 clones listed, roughly 77% are singletons. Each donor's status was that of a healthy bone marrow donor. Specimen: PBMCs. The TCR comes from a man younger than 40 in good health and CMV-seronegative. The chain combines TRBV6-1 with TRBJ2-1; 9 nucleotides match TRBD1. Here the CDR3 reads CASSRTGDSYNEQFF. The CDR3 DNA sequence: TGTGCCAGCAGTAGGACAGGGGACTCCTACAATGAGCAGTTCTTC.